This T cell receptor beta chain was observed in a study of blood T cell repertoires in COVID-19. The CDR3 sequence is 19 residues long. V lost 6 bases and J lost 4; bases outside the gene matches: 19. Germline V gene data show CDR1 as MNHEY and CDR2 as SMNVEV (reference sequence). Those who participated ranged in age from about 18 to 95 years and resided in about 24 US areas. Participant-reported clinical history was the basis for cohort assignment. Either two negative PCRs, clearance, or symptom resolution qualified Cohort 3 donors as recovered. As handled by the study authors: By means of reference gene primer amplification, nucleated cell counts were estimated. TCRdb's copy holds only in-frame clones and misses some; the assay was immunoSEQ multiplex PCR. The D gene and trimming were derived from the DNA, and the V and J assignments and clone size from that table. The sample includes roughly 250,000 clones, around 90% seen only once; the top ten take 1.9%.

V usage is TRBV27 and J usage is TRBJ2-2; TRBD1 aligns across 8 bases. The clonotype was recovered from a woman younger than 30 who had recovered from COVID-19. The sample consisted of PBMCs or T cells enriched from blood (not recorded which). Written as DNA, the CDR3 is TGTGCCAGCAGGAAACGTTCTACGAGGACAGGGAGCACCACCGGGGAGCTGTTTTTT. Protein sequence: CASRKRSTRTGSTTGELFF.